A selection of T cell receptor beta chains follows, all from one sample in a study of T cell changes during pregnancy in multiple sclerosis. Libraries were prepared by immunoSEQ multiplex PCR; TCRdb keeps only in-frame clonotypes and omits some of them. Of under 100,000 clones listed, about 91% are singletons. The sample in question was peripheral blood, obtained in the first trimester of pregnancy. These receptors came from a female donor in good health, enrolled as a control in a pregnancy study. Both conserved end residues are part of each CDR3. The D gene is left open where the match is weak. Some rows mark clone size as missing; the rest say once, few, many or name a class of expanded clone.

>.|.|TRBJ1-5|TRBV7-2
CASSLAGSNQPQHF
TGTGCCAGCAGCTTAGCGGGCAGCAATCAGCCCCAGCATTTT
>TRBD1|.|TRBJ1-5|TRBV28
CASSGQGIDQPQHF
TGTGCCAGTTCGGGACAGGGGATAGATCAGCCCCAGCATTTT
>.|few|TRBJ1-2|TRBV4-3
CASSQAATGSYGYTF
TGCGCCAGCAGCCAAGCCGCCACAGGATCCTATGGCTACACCTTC
>TRBD2|.|TRBJ2-1|TRBV5-4
CASSSQRGLSYNEQFF
TGTGCCAGCAGCTCTCAGCGGGGGCTCTCCTACAATGAGCAGTTCTTC
>TRBD1|.|TRBJ2-3|TRBV11-2
CASSLDRLSTDTQYF
TGTGCCAGCAGCTTGGACAGGTTGAGCACAGATACGCAGTATTTT
>TRBD1|.|TRBJ1-4|TRBV10-3
CAISPRQGGEKLFF
TGTGCCATCTCACCACGACAGGGAGGAGAAAAACTGTTTTTT
>.|.|TRBJ2-3|TRBV7-9
CASSPNRDTETQYF
TGTGCCAGCAGCCCCAACCGGGACACCGAAACGCAGTATTTT
>TRBD1|.|TRBJ2-7|TRBV18
CASSPLGQGSEQYF
TGTGCCAGCTCACCACTCGGACAGGGGAGCGAGCAGTACTTC
>TRBD1|.|TRBJ1-2|TRBV28
CASRLPTGDYGYTF
TGTGCCAGCAGACTCCCTACAGGGGACTATGGCTACACCTTC
>.|.|TRBJ2-1|TRBV2
CASVDRSSYNEQFF
TGTGCCAGCGTGGACAGAAGCTCCTACAATGAGCAGTTCTTC
>TRBD1|.|TRBJ2-6|TRBV11-3
CASSFGTARSGANVLTF
TGTGCCAGCAGCTTTGGGACAGCCCGCTCTGGGGCCAACGTCCTGACTTTC
>TRBD2|.|TRBJ2-5|TRBV9
CASSVIPHPASGGTQYF
TGTGCCAGCAGCGTCATACCCCACCCCGCTTCGGGGGGGACCCAGTACTTC
>.|.|TRBJ1-5|TRBV19
CASKVPGRQPQHF
TGTGCCAGTAAGGTTCCAGGGCGCCAGCCCCAGCATTTT
>.|.|TRBJ2-3|TRBV18
CASSPPHAGAADTQYF
TGTGCCAGCTCACCACCTCACGCGGGGGCTGCAGATACGCAGTATTTT
>.|.|TRBJ2-7|TRBV7-9
CASSTQTGNSYEQYF
TGTGCCAGCAGCACTCAGACTGGAAACTCCTACGAGCAGTACTTC
>TRBD2|.|TRBJ2-3|TRBV7-2
CASSLKFGGGAADTQYF
TGTGCCAGCAGCTTAAAATTCGGCGGGGGGGCCGCGGATACGCAGTATTTT
>.|.|TRBJ2-3|TRBV9
CASSGAGTSLPTDTQYF
TGTGCCAGCAGCGGCGCCGGGACATCCCTTCCCACAGATACGCAGTATTTT
>.|.|TRBJ1-1|TRBV6-5
CASSRRGGRGEAFF
TGTGCCAGCAGTAGGAGGGGAGGTCGTGGTGAAGCTTTCTTT
>.|.|TRBJ2-7|TRBV7-8
CASSLLAAGDEQYF
TGTGCCAGCAGCTTATTGGCGGCAGGGGACGAGCAGTACTTC
>.|.|TRBJ1-1|TRBV4-1
CASSQGVGGTEAFF
TGCGCCAGCAGCCAAGGGGTAGGGGGCACTGAAGCTTTCTTT
>TRBD2|.|TRBJ2-4|TRBV7-2
CASSLGTSGGLQYF
TGTGCCAGCAGCTTAGGTACTAGCGGGGGTCTTCAGTACTTC
>.|.|TRBJ1-2|TRBV7-2
CASSLALGGYGYTF
TGTGCCAGCAGCTTAGCACTCGGAGGCTATGGCTACACCTTC
>TRBD1|.|TRBJ2-1|TRBV2
CASSERTGVDEQFF
TGTGCCAGCAGTGAAAGGACAGGGGTCGATGAGCAGTTCTTC
>.|.|TRBJ1-1|TRBV5-4
CASSLGAGPEAFF
TGTGCCAGCAGCTTGGGGGCAGGGCCTGAAGCTTTCTTT
>.|.|TRBJ1-6|TRBV4-2
CASSQALRQGTFRSYNSPLHF
TGTGCCAGCAGCCAAGCTCTGAGGCAGGGAACCTTTCGCTCCTATAATTCACCCCTCCACTTT
>.|.|TRBJ2-2|TRBV7-2
CASSLGRRSGTGELFF
TGTGCCAGCAGCTTAGGGCGGCGTTCTGGCACCGGGGAGCTGTTTTTT
>.|few|TRBJ1-5|TRBV27
CASSTGQKNQPQHF
TGTGCCAGCAGTACAGGACAGAAAAATCAGCCCCAGCATTTT
>TRBD1|few|TRBJ2-7|TRBV5-6
CASSFAQGVAYEQYF
TGTGCCAGCAGCTTTGCACAGGGGGTCGCCTACGAGCAGTACTTC
>.|.|TRBJ2-2|TRBV6-1
CASSEARTIQRELFF
TGTGCCAGCAGTGAAGCGAGGACTATCCAACGGGAGCTGTTTTTT
>TRBD2|.|TRBJ2-1|TRBV10-2
CASSEGTKPGEQFF
TGCGCCAGCAGTGAGGGGACTAAACCGGGGGAGCAGTTCTTC
>TRBD1|.|TRBJ1-1|TRBV27
CASSLSPGGRRTEAFF
TGTGCCAGCAGTTTATCCCCAGGGGGTAGGAGAACTGAAGCTTTCTTT
>.|.|TRBJ1-3|TRBV7-6
CASSLDRTSGNTIYF
TGTGCCAGCAGCTTAGATCGGACATCTGGAAACACCATATATTTT
>.|.|TRBJ2-2|TRBV21-1
CASSSRTGGRELFF
TGTGCCAGCAGCTCCAGGACAGGGGGCCGGGAGCTGTTTTTT
>.|.|TRBJ1-5|TRBV10-2
CASSEFGQGYQPQHF
TGCGCCAGCAGTGAGTTCGGGCAGGGATATCAGCCCCAGCATTTT
>.|.|TRBJ1-3|TRBV7-8
CASSLAPLGPTTSGNTIYF
TGTGCCAGCAGCTTAGCCCCTCTGGGCCCAACCACCTCTGGAAACACCATATATTTT
>TRBD2|.|TRBJ2-3|TRBV7-2
CASSLGAGVRTDTQYF
TGTGCCAGCAGCTTAGGGGCGGGGGTGCGCACAGATACGCAGTATTTT
>TRBD1|.|TRBJ1-6|TRBV28
CASSPTTEGGADSPLHF
TGTGCCAGCAGTCCCACAACAGAAGGGGGCGCAGATTCACCCCTCCACTTT
>.|few|TRBJ1-6|TRBV30
CAWSPLDLGANSPLHF
TGTGCCTGGAGCCCCCTGGACCTAGGGGCAAATTCACCCCTCCACTTT
>.|.|TRBJ1-2|TRBV14
CASSQVGGANYGYTF
TGTGCCAGCAGCCAAGTTGGCGGGGCGAACTATGGCTACACCTTC
>.|.|TRBJ1-1|TRBV4-3
CASSQDDPGREAFF
TGCGCCAGCAGCCAAGATGATCCCGGGAGGGAAGCTTTCTTT
>.|few|TRBJ1-3|TRBV5-1
CASSLEGHPGNTIYF
TGCGCCAGCAGCTTGGAGGGACATCCTGGAAACACCATATATTTT
>.|.|TRBJ1-1|TRBV28
CASRGRVNTEAFF
TGTGCCAGCAGAGGGCGGGTGAACACTGAAGCTTTCTTT